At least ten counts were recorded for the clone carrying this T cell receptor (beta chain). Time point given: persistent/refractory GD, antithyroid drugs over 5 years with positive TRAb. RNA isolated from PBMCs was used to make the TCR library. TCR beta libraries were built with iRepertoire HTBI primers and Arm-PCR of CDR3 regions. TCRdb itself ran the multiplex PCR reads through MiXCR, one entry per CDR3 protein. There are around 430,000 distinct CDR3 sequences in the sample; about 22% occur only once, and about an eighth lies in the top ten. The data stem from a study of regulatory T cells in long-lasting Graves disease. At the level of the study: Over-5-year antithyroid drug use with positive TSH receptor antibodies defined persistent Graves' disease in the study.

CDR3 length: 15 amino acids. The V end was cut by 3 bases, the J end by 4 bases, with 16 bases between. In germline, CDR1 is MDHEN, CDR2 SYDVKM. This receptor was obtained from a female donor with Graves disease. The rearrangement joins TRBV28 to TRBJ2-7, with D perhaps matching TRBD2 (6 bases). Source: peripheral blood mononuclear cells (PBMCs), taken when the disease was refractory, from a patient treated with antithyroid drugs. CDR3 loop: CASSFGAGPSYEQYF. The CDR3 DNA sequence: TGTGCCAGCAGTTTCGGAGCGGGCCCATCTTACGAGCAGTACTTC.